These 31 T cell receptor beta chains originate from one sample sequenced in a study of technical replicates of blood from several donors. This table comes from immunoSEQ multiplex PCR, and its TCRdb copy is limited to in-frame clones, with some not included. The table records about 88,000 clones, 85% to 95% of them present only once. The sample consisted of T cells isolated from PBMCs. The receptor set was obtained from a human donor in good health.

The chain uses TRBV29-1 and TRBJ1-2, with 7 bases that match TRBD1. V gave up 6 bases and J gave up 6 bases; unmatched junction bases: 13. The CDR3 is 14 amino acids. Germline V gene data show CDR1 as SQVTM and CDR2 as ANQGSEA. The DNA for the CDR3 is TGCAGCGTCGATATTACACAGGGGACCCATGGCTACACCTTC. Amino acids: CSVDITQGTHGYTF.

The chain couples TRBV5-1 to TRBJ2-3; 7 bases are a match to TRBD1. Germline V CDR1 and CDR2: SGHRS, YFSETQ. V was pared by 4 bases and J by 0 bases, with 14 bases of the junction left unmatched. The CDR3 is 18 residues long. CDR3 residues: CASSGGEIGGFSTDTQYF. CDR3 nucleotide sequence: TGCGCCAGCAGCGGAGGAGAAATAGGGGGCTTCAGCACAGATACGCAGTATTTT.

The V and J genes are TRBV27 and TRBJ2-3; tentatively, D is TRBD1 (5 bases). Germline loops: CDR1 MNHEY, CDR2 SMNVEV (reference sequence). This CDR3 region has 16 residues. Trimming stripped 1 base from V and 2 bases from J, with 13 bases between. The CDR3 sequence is CASSLWAGLDTDTQYF. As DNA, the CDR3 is TGTGCCAGCAGTTTATGGGCAGGGTTAGACACAGATACGCAGTATTTT.

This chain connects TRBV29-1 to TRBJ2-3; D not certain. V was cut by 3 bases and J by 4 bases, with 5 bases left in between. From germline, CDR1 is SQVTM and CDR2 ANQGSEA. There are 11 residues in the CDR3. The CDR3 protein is CSVDRSDTQYF. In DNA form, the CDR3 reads TGCAGCGTTGACAGGTCAGATACGCAGTATTTT.

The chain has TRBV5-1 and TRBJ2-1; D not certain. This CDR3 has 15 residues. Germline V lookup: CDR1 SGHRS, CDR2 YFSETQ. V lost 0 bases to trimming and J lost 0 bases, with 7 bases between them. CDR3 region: CASSLDSNSYNEQFF. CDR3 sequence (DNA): TGCGCCAGCAGCTTGGATTCCAACTCCTACAATGAGCAGTTCTTC.

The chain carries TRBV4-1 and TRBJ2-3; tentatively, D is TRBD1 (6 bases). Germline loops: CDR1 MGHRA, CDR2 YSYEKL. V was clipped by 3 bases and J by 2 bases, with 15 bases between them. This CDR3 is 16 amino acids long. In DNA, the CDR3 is TGCGCCAGCAGCCAGCCAGGGGTCACGACCACAGATACGCAGTATTTT. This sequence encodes CASSQPGVTTTDTQYF.

The CDR3 sequence is CASRGGYEQYF. CDR3 sequence (DNA): TGCGCCAGCAGGGGGGGTTACGAGCAGTACTTC. This sequence joins TRBV5-1 and TRBJ2-7; tentatively, D is TRBD2 (6 bases). V lost 5 bases and J 4 bases, leaving 7 bases between the germline ends. The CDR3 runs 11 residues. Germline V CDR1 and CDR2: SGHRS, YFSETQ. The full variable domain, in which reference TRBV5-1 and TRBJ2-7 provide the parts outside the CDR3, is KAGVTQTPRYLIKTRGQQVTLSCSPISGHRSVSWYQQTPGQGLQFLFEYFSETQRNKGNFPGRFSGRQFSNSRSEMNVSTLELGDSALYLCASRGGYEQYFGPGTRLTVT.

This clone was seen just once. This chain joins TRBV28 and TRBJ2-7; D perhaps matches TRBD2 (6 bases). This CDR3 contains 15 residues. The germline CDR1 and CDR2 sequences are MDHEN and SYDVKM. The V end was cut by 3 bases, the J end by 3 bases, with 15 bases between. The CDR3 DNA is TGTGCCAGCAGTTTGACTAGATTAGTTTACTACGAGCAGTACTTC. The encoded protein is CASSLTRLVYYEQYF.

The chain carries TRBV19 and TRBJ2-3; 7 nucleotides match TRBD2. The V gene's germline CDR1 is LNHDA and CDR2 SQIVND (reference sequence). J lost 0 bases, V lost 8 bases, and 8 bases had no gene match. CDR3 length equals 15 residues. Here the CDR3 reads CASRRSGASTDTQYF. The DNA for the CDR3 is TGTGCCAGTCGGAGGAGCGGGGCTAGCACAGATACGCAGTATTTT.

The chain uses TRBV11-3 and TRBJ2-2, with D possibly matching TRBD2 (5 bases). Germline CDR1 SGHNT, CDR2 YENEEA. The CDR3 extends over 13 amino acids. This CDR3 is CAVERVDTGELFF. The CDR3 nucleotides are TGTGCGGTGGAGAGGGTTGACACCGGGGAGCTGTTTTTT. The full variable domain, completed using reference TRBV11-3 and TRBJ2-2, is EAGVVQSPRYKIIEKKQPVAFWCNPISGHNTLYWYLQNLGQGPELLIRYENEEAVDDSQLPKDRFSAERLKGVDSTLKIQPAELGDSAVYLCAVERVDTGELFFGEGSRLTVL.

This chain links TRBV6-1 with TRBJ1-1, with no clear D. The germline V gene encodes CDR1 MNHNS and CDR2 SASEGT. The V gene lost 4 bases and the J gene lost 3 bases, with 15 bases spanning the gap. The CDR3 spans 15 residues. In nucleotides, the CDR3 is TGTGCCAGCAGTGGTTCCGATCTGAGGGACACTGAAGCTTTCTTT. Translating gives CASSGSDLRDTEAFF.

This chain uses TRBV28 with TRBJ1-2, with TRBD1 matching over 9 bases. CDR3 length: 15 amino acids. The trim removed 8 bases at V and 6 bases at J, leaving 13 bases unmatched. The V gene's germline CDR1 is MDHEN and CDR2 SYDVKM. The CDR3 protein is CASDYPTGGTNGYTF. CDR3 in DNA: TGTGCCAGCGATTACCCGACAGGGGGTACCAATGGCTACACCTTC.

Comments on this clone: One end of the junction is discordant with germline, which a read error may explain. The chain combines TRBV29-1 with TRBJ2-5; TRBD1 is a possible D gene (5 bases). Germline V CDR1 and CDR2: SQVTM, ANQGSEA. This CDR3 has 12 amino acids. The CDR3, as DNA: TGCAGCGTTGAAGATAGCCAGGGCCCCAAGAACTTC. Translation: CSVEDSQGPKNF.

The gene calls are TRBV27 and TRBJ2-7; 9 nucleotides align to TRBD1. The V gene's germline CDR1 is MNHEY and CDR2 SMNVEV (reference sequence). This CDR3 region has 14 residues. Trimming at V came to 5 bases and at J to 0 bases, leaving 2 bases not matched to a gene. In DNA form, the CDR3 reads TGTGCCAGCAGTAAGACAGGGGGCTCCTACGAGCAGTACTTC. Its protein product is CASSKTGGSYEQYF.

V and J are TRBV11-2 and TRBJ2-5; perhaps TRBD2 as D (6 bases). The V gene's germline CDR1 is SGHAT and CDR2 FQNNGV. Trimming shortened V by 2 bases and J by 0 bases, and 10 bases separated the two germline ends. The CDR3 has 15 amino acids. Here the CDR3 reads CASSLTSMDQETQYF. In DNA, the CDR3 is TGTGCCAGCAGCTTAACTAGCATGGACCAAGAGACCCAGTACTTC.

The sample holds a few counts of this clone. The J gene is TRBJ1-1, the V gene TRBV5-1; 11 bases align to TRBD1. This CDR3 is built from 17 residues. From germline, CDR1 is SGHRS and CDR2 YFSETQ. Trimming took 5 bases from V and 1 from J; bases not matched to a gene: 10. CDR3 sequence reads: CASSLGQGGTRNTEAFF. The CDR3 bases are TGCGCCAGCAGTCTGGGACAGGGGGGGACCAGGAACACTGAAGCTTTCTTT.

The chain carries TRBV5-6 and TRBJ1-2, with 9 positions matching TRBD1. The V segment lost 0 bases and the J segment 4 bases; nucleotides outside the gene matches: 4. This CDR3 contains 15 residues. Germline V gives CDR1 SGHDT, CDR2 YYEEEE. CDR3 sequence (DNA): TGTGCCAGCAGCTTGGGACAGGGGGAGTTCTATGGCTACACCTTC. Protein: CASSLGQGEFYGYTF.

CDR3 loop: CASSLLADEQFF. CDR3 in DNA: TGTGCCAGCAGCTTACTAGCGGATGAGCAGTTCTTC. The rearrangement joins TRBV7-9 to TRBJ2-1, with 7 bases fitting TRBD2. This CDR3 has 12 amino acids. V was pared by 2 bases and J by 8 bases, with 0 bases of the junction left unmatched. Germline loops: CDR1 SEHNR, CDR2 FQNEAQ (reference sequence).

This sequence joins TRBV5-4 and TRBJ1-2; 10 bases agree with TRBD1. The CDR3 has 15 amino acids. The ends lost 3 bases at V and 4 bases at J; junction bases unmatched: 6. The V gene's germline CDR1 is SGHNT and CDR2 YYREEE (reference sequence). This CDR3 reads CASSSGTGDVYGYTF. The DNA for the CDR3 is TGTGCCAGCAGCTCCGGGACAGGGGACGTCTATGGCTACACCTTC. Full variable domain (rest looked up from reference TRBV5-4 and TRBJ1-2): ETGVTQSPTHLIKTRGQQVTLRCSSQSGHNTVSWYQQALGQGPQFIFQYYREEENGRGNFPPRFSGLQFPNYSSELNVNALELDDSALYLCASSSGTGDVYGYTFGSGTRLTVV.

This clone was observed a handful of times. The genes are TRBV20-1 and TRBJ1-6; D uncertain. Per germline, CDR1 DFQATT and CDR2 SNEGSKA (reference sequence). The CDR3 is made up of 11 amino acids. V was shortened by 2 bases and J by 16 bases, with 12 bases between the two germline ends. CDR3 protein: CSARNSDSLHF. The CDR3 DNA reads TGCAGTGCTAGAAATTCGGACTCTCTCCACTTT.

This CDR3 is CASSFMAQETQYF. CDR3 sequence (DNA): TGTGCCAGCAGCTTCATGGCACAAGAGACCCAGTACTTC. The chain couples TRBV5-6 to TRBJ2-5; unclear D gene. The V gene's germline CDR1 is SGHDT and CDR2 YYEEEE. V lost 2 bases and J 2 bases, leaving 7 bases between the germline ends. The CDR3 covers 13 residues.

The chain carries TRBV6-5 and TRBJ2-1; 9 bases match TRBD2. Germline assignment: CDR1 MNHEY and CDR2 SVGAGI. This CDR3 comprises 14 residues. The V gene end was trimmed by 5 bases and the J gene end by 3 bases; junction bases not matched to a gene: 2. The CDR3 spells CASSRSGGYNEQFF. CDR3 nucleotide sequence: TGTGCCAGCAGTCGTAGCGGGGGCTACAATGAGCAGTTCTTC.

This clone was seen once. CDR3 nucleotides: TGCGCCAGCAGCCTCGGACAGACTTATGGCTACACCTTC. Its translation is CASSLGQTYGYTF. The V gene is TRBV5-1, the J gene TRBJ1-2; possible D gene TRBD1, 6 bases. V was trimmed by 4 bases and J by 5 bases, leaving 12 bases between them. The CDR3 contains 13 residues. Germline CDR1 SGHRS, CDR2 YFSETQ.

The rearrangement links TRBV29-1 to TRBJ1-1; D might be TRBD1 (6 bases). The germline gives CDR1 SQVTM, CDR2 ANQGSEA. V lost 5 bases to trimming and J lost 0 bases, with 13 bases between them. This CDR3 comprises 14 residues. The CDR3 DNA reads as TGCAGCGTTTCGGACAGACCCATGAACACTGAAGCTTTCTTT. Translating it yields CSVSDRPMNTEAFF.

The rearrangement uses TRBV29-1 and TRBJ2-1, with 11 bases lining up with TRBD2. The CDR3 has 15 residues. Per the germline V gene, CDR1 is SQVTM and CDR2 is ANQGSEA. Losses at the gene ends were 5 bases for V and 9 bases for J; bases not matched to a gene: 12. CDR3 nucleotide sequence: TGCAGCGTTTTCCCACTAGCGGGAGCTATTGGTGAGCAGTTCTTC. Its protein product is CSVFPLAGAIGEQFF.

The CDR3 region is CASSILTGTEQYF. The CDR3 DNA reads as TGTGCCAGCAGCATTCTAACAGGGACCGAGCAGTACTTC. J is TRBJ2-7 and V is TRBV5-6; TRBD1 might be the D (6 bases). The V gene lost 4 bases and the J gene lost 6 bases, with 14 bases spanning the gap. The CDR3 spans 13 residues. Germline-derived CDR1 and CDR2 are SGHDT and YYEEEE.

CDR3: CATNRGWREQYF. The DNA for the CDR3 is TGTGCCACGAATAGAGGGTGGCGCGAGCAGTACTTC. The rearrangement links TRBV28 to TRBJ2-7, with D perhaps matching TRBD2 (5 bases). The length of the CDR3 is 12 residues. Trimming removed 10 bases at V and 6 bases at J, with 16 bases between. Germline values: CDR1 MDHEN, CDR2 SYDVKM.

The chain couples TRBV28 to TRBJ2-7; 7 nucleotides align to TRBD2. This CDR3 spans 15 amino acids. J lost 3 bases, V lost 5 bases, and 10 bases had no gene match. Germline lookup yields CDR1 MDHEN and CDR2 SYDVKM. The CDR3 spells CASSTWTSLSYEQYF. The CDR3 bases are TGTGCCAGCAGTACTTGGACTAGTTTGAGCTACGAGCAGTACTTC.

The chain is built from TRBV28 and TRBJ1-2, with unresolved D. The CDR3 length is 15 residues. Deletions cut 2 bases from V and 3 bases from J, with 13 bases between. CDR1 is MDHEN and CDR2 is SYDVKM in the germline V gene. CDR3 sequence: CASSLAKGGYYGYTF. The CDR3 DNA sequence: TGTGCCAGCAGTTTAGCCAAGGGAGGTTACTATGGCTACACCTTC.

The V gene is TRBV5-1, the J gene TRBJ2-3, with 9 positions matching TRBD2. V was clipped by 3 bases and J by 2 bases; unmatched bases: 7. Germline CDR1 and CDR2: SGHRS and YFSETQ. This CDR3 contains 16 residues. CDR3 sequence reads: CASSSKRGADTDTQYF. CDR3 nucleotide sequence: TGCGCCAGCAGCTCTAAGCGGGGGGCAGACACAGATACGCAGTATTTT.

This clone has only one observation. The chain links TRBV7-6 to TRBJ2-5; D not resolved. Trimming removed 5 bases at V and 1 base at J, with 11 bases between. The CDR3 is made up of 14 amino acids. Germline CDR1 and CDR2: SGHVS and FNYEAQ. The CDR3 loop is CASSPSYSQETQYF. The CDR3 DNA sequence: TGTGCCAGCAGCCCATCCTACTCCCAAGAGACCCAGTACTTC.